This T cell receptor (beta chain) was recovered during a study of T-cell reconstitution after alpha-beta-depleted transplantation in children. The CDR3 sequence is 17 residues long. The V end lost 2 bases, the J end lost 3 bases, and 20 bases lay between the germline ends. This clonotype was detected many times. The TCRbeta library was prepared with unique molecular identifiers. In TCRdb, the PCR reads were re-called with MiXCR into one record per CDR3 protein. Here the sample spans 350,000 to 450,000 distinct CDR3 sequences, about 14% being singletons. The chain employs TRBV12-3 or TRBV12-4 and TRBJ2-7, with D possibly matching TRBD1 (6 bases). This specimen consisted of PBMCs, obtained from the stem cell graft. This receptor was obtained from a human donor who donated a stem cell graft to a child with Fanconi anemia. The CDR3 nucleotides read TGTGCCAGCAGTTTATTTACAGGGATACCGCTGGGCTACGAGCAGTACTTC. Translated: CASSLFTGIPLGYEQYF.